Following are 19 T cell receptor beta chains from one sample sequenced in a study of CD8 T cells in ankylosing spondylitis. One entry per CDR3 protein, called by TCRdb with MiXCR from the 5' RACE reads. This sample has 130,000 or so distinct CDR3 sequences, with roughly an eighth found just once. Specimen: blood, either unsorted or a sorted T cell fraction (not recorded which). The source of these receptors is a female donor with ankylosing spondylitis or in good health (not recorded which).

The sample holds many counts of this clonotype. This chain joins TRBV12-3 or TRBV12-4 and TRBJ1-6, with 7 bases aligning to TRBD1. The CDR3 runs 15 residues. The junction had 8 bases not matched to a gene; V was cut back by 6 bases and J by 6 bases. The CDR3 DNA follows: TGTGCCAGCAGACCAACAGGGGCCCGTAATTCACCCCTCCACTTT. Its protein product is CASRPTGARNSPLHF.

This clonotype was detected ten times or more. The chain carries TRBV2 and TRBJ2-5; the match to TRBD1 covers 7 bases. V shed 6 bases and J 0 bases; nucleotides not matched to a gene: 1. The CDR3 has 13 residues. Per germline, CDR1 SNHLY and CDR2 FYNNEI. This CDR3 is CASRDRYQETQYF. The CDR3, as DNA: TGTGCCAGCAGGGACAGGTACCAAGAGACCCAGTACTTC.

There are many counts of this clonotype. The chain combines TRBV6-5 with TRBJ2-7; 7 bases match TRBD2. The CDR3 totals 16 residues. Germline assignment: CDR1 MNHEY and CDR2 SVGAGI. The V and J ends lost 2 bases and 0 bases, in that order; junction bases with no gene match: 7. CDR3 region: CASSYLSGPSSYEQYF. CDR3 DNA: TGTGCCAGCAGTTACCTTAGCGGGCCCAGCTCCTACGAGCAGTACTTC.

Many counts were recorded for this clonotype. This chain links TRBV5-6 with TRBJ2-5, with a tentative D call TRBD2 (5 bases). Per germline, CDR1 SGHDT and CDR2 YYEEEE. Trimming cost V 1 base and J 5 bases, with 9 bases left between them. CDR3 size: 13 residues. CDR3 nucleotides: TGTGCCAGCAGCTTGCTAGCTACCGAGACCCAGTACTTC. It specifies CASSLLATETQYF.

About this clonotype: The junction departs from the called germline gene at one end, perhaps through a read error. The rearrangement uses TRBV2 and TRBJ2-2; 11 positions agree with TRBD1. This CDR3 is built from 15 residues. Germline assignment: CDR1 SNHLY and CDR2 FYNNEI. The CDR3 sequence is CTSSADRGRAGELFF. DNA for the CDR3: TGTACCAGCAGCGCGGACAGGGGGCGTGCCGGGGAGCTGTTTTTT.

This clonotype appeared many times. The V and J genes are TRBV7-6 and TRBJ2-2; D is possibly TRBD1 (6 bases). The CDR3 spans 16 residues. Looked up from germline, CDR1 is SGHVS and CDR2 is FNYEAQ. The V and J ends lost 5 bases and 2 bases respectively, with 15 bases between them. The CDR3 nucleotides read TGTGCCAGCAGCCCACAGGGAAGGGTAAACACCGGGGAGCTGTTTTTT. As protein: CASSPQGRVNTGELFF. Supplemented by reference TRBV7-6 and TRBJ2-2, the full variable domain reads GAGVSQSPRYKVTKRGQDVALRCDPISGHVSLYWYRQALGQGPEFLTYFNYEAQQDKSGLPNDRFSAERPEGSISTLTIQRTEQRDSAMYRCASSPQGRVNTGELFFGEGSRLTVL.

The CDR3 nucleotides read TGTGCCAGCAGGCTTCGGACGGACAATGAGCAGTTCTTC. Residues: CASRLRTDNEQFF. The chain carries TRBV5-5 and TRBJ2-1; unclear D gene. The germline V and J ends were trimmed by 5 bases and 5 bases, with 11 bases remaining between them. The CDR3 loop spans 13 amino acids. Germline values: CDR1 SGHKS, CDR2 YYEKEE (reference sequence).

This clonotype appeared many times. This sequence joins TRBV20-1 and TRBJ2-3; 7 bases are shared with TRBD2. The germline CDR1 and CDR2 sequences are DFQATT and SNEGSKA (reference sequence). The CDR3 is 15 amino acids. J was trimmed by 0 bases and V by 3 bases; bases with no gene match: 6. The CDR3 coding sequence is TGCAGTGCTAGTCGGAGCGGGGCTAGCACAGATACGCAGTATTTT. Translating it yields CSASRSGASTDTQYF.

This clonotype occurred many times. This chain joins TRBV19 and TRBJ2-1, with 9 bases identical to TRBD2. Germline CDR1 LNHDA, CDR2 SQIVND (reference sequence). The trim removed 3 bases at V and 0 bases at J, leaving 12 bases unmatched. The length of the CDR3 is 19 residues. The CDR3: CASSMGWLLAGDSYNEQFF. CDR3 DNA sequence: TGTGCCAGTAGTATGGGGTGGTTATTAGCGGGGGACTCCTACAATGAGCAGTTCTTC.

This clonotype was counted a few times. V usage is TRBV7-2 and J usage is TRBJ2-2, with D hard to call. The V end was cut by 1 base, the J end by 0 bases, with 6 bases between. The length of the CDR3 is 15 residues. Germline lookup yields CDR1 SGHTA and CDR2 FQGNSA. The CDR3 spells CASSLGHSNTGELFF. CDR3 nucleotide sequence: TGTGCCAGCAGCTTAGGGCATTCGAACACCGGGGAGCTGTTTTTT.

There are many counts of this clonotype. The chain is built from TRBV4-1 and TRBJ1-2, with 8 bases aligning to TRBD1. The V segment lost 1 base and the J segment 6 bases; nucleotides outside the gene matches: 7. Germline CDR1 and CDR2: MGHRA and YSYEKL. This CDR3 comprises 15 residues. In nucleotides, the CDR3 is TGCGCCAGCAGCCAAGCTCGGTCAGGGGGCGATGGCTACACCTTC. Residues: CASSQARSGGDGYTF.

This clonotype has at least ten counts. The chain has TRBV5-1 and TRBJ2-1, with a possible D match to TRBD1 (5 bases). Germline CDR1 reads SGHRS; CDR2 reads YFSETQ. The CDR3 consists of 16 residues. Trimming left V 0 bases short and J 5 bases short, with 15 bases between. The CDR3 sequence is CASSLGPILGDNEQFF. The CDR3 nucleotides read TGCGCCAGCAGCTTGGGCCCGATTCTAGGGGACAATGAGCAGTTCTTC.

Ten or more counts support this clonotype. The chain has TRBV6-1 and TRBJ2-1; D is perhaps TRBD1 (6 bases). Germline loops: CDR1 MNHNS, CDR2 SASEGT. V lost 5 bases and J 5 bases, leaving 16 bases between the germline ends. There are 15 residues in the CDR3. CDR3 sequence: CASSPTGTQNNEQFF. CDR3 sequence (DNA): TGTGCCAGCAGTCCCACCGGGACACAAAACAATGAGCAGTTCTTC.

The chain employs TRBV20-1 and TRBJ1-4, with a weak D call TRBD1 (5 bases). This CDR3 spans 13 amino acids. Trimming removed 3 bases at V and 7 bases at J, with 12 bases between. CDR1 DFQATT and CDR2 SNEGSKA come from the germline V gene (reference sequence). CDR3 region: CSAREGRIEKLFF. The CDR3 DNA sequence: TGCAGTGCTAGGGAGGGGCGGATTGAAAAACTGTTTTTT.

This clonotype was recorded many times. This rearrangement joins TRBV12-3 or TRBV12-4 to TRBJ2-3; 10 positions match TRBD2. With V trimmed by 6 bases and J by 5 bases, 2 bases remained unmatched. CDR3 length equals 13 residues. The CDR3 bases are TGTGCCAGCAGCCCTAGCGGGGGAGATACGCAGTATTTT. Protein sequence: CASSPSGGDTQYF.

This clonotype was picked up many times. The V gene is TRBV6-5, the J gene TRBJ1-4; 8 bases align to TRBD1. V was clipped by 0 bases and J by 0 bases; unmatched bases: 6. The CDR3 totals 18 residues. Germline CDR1 MNHEY, CDR2 SVGAGI. CDR3 sequence: CASSYSTDRVTTNEKLFF. CDR3 coding DNA: TGTGCCAGCAGTTACTCGACGGACAGGGTGACAACTAATGAAAAACTGTTTTTT.

This clonotype was observed many times. The chain combines TRBV29-1 with TRBJ2-5; D unclear. Looked up from germline, CDR1 is SQVTM and CDR2 is ANQGSEA. The CDR3 spans 13 residues. V lost 5 bases and J 3 bases, leaving 13 bases between the germline ends. The CDR3: CSVKVTPKETQYF. CDR3 DNA: TGCAGCGTTAAGGTTACACCCAAAGAGACCCAGTACTTC.

This clonotype showed up many times. The rearrangement joins TRBV5-6 to TRBJ2-2; D call uncertain. The germline V gene encodes CDR1 SGHDT and CDR2 YYEEEE. CDR3 length: 14 amino acids. With 1 base removed from V and 4 bases from J, the gap between germline ends came to 8 bases. In nucleotides, the CDR3 is TGTGCCAGCAGCTTGTTACAGTCCACCGGGGAGCTGTTTTTT. Protein sequence: CASSLLQSTGELFF.

This clonotype was counted at least ten times. The rearrangement joins TRBV7-6 to TRBJ2-1; no clear D. This CDR3 is 13 amino acids long. Germline V gives CDR1 SGHVS, CDR2 FNYEAQ. Trimming stripped 8 bases from V and 6 bases from J, with 14 bases between. The CDR3 region has the DNA TGTGCCAGCTCCCCTGGCGGATCCAATGAGCAGTTCTTC. Protein product: CASSPGGSNEQFF.